This T cell receptor (beta chain) was sequenced in a study of cytomegalovirus exposure and HLA in healthy donors. Across the study: In a later analysis, it was reported that the roughly 130 validation repertoires had been produced on the same platform as the roughly 700 repertoires belonging to the first cohort.

Repertoires were generated with immunoSEQ multiplex PCR, while TCRdb's copy carries only in-frame clones and drops some. Here the sample spans 70,000 to 95,000 clones, roughly 93% being singletons. Study-level findings and limits: Some public TCRs appeared in many individuals, while most sequences were rare. First-cohort TCR clusters tended to co-occur in the roughly 130 validation repertoires, a later analysis found.

Regarding this clone: Antigen: not known.

This clonotype originated in a woman aged 25 to 39 in good health and CMV-seronegative. The specimen was PBMCs.

The CDR3 DNA is TGTGCCAGCAGCAAAAGACAGGGGGCTGGCGACGAGCAGTACTTC. It translates to CASSKRQGAGDEQYF. This rearrangement joins TRBV2 to TRBJ2-7; 10 bases are a match to TRBD1. Germline trimming cut 6 bases from V and 5 bases from J; bases unmatched to any gene: 10. The germline V gene has CDR1 SNHLY and CDR2 FYNNEI. This CDR3 has 15 amino acids.